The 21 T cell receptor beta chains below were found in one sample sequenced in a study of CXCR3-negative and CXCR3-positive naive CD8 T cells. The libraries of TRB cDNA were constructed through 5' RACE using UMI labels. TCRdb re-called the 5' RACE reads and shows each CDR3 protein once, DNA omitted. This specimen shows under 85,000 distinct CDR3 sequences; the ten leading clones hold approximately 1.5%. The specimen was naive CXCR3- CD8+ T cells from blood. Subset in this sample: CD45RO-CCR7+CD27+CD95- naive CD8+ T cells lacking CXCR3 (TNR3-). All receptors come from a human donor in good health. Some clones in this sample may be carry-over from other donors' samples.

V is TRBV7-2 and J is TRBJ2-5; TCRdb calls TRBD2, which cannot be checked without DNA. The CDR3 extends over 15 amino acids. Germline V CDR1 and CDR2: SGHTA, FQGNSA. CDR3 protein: CASRHERDFKETQYF. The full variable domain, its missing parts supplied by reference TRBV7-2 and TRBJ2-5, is GAGVSQSPSNKVTEKGKDVELRCDPISGHTALYWYRQSLGQGLEFLIYFQGNSAPDKSGLPSDRFSAERTGGSVSTLTIQRTQQEDSAVYLCASRHERDFKETQYFGPGTRLLVL.

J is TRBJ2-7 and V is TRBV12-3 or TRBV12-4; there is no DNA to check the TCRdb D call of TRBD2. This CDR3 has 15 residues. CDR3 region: CASNLAGGPSNEQYF.

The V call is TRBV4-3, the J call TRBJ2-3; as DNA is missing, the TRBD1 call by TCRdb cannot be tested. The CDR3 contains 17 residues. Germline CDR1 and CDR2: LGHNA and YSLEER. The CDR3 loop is CASSPRGELLYTDTQYF.

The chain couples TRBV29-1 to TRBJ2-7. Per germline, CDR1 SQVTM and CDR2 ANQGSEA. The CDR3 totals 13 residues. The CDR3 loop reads CSVEDETPYEQYF.

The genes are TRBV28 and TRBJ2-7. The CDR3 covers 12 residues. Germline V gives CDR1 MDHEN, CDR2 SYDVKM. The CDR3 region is CASSDGAYEQYF.

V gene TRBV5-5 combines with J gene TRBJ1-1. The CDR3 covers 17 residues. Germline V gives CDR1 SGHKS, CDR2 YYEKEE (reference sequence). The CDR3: CASSPLASGAGDTEAFF.

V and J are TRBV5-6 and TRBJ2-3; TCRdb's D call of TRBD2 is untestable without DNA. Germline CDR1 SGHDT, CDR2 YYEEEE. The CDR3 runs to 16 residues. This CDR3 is CASSLGPSGGPHTQYF.

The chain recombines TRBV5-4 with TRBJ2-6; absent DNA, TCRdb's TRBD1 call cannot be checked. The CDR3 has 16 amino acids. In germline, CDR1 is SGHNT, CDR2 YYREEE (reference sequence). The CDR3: CASSPQGLNGANVLTF.

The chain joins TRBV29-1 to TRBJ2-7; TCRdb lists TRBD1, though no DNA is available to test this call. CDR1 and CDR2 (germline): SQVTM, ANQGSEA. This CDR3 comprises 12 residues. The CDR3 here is CSVLTGAYEQYF.

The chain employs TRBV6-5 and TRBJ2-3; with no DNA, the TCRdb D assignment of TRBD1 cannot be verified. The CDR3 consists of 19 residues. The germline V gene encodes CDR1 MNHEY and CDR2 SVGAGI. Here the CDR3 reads CASSYSFRTGGFRTDTQYF.

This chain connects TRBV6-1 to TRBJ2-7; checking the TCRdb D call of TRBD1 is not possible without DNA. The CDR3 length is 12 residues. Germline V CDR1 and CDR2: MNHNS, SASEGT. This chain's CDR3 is CASRTGVYEQYF.

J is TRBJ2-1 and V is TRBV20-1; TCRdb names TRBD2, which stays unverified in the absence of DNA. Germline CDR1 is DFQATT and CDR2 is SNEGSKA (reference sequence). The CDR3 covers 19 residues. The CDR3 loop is CSANSPGARMESAYNQQFF.

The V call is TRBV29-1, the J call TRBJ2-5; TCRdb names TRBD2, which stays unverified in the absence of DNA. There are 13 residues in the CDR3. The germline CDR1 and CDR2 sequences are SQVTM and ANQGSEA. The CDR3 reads CSARDGEGETQYF.

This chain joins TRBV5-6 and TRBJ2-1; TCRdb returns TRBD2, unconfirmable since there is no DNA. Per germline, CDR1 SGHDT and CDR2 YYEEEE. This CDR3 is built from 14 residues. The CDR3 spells CASSLGDYGNEQFF.

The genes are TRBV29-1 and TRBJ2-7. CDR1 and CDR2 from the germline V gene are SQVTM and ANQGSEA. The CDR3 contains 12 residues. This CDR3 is CSATKDSYEQYF.

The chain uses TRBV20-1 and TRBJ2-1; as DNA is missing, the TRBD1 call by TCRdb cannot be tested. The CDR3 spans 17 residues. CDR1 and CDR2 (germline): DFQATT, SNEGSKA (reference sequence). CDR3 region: CSARDIQGQGSVNEQFF.

The CDR3 region is CASSPQGQGGTNEKLFF. The chain employs TRBV6-5 and TRBJ1-4; TCRdb's assignment of TRBD1 cannot be checked, as there is no DNA. This CDR3 region has 17 residues. The V gene's germline CDR1 is MNHEY and CDR2 SVGAGI.

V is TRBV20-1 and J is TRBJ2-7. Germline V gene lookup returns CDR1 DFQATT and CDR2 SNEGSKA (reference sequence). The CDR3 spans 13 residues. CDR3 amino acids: CSAREPRSYEQYF.

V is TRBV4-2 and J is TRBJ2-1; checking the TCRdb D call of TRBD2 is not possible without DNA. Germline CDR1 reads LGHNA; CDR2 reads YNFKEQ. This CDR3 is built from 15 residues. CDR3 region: CASSQETSGLNEQFF.

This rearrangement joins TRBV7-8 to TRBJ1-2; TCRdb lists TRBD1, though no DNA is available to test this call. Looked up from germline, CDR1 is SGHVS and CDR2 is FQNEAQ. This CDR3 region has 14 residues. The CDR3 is CASSLGEQFYGYTF.

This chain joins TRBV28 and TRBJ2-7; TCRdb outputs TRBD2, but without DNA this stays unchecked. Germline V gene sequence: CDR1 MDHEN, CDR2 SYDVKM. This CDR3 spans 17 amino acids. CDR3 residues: CATSGGRNDRGSYEQYF.